This entry lists 14 T cell receptor beta chains sequenced from one sample in a study of T cells in Graves' hyperthyroidism and ophthalmopathy. The source material, RNA transcripts, was used to amplify TCR beta CDR3 regions. TCR CDR3 underwent first-round RT-PCR with the HTBI primer set. TCRdb analysed the multiplex PCR reads with MiXCR anew, one entry per CDR3 protein. The table lists around 600,000 distinct CDR3 sequences, roughly 15% of them singletons. Sequenced sample: blood. These receptor sequences come from a woman aged 45-65 years with Graves' ophthalmopathy.

This chain connects TRBV28 to TRBJ1-3, with 7 positions matching TRBD1. The junction had 10 bases not matched to a gene; V was cut back by 4 bases and J by 4 bases. In germline, CDR1 is MDHEN, CDR2 SYDVKM. The CDR3 totals 16 residues. The CDR3 DNA reads as TGTGCCAGCAGTTCTTTACAGGGGATTGGAGGAAACACCATATATTTT. It encodes CASSSLQGIGGNTIYF.

As to this clonotype: A single base separates this from a much larger clone, so it may be a read error. The V and J genes are TRBV7-7 and TRBJ2-7; the D gene is possibly TRBD2 (6 bases). The CDR3 covers 14 residues. The germline CDR1 and CDR2 sequences are SSHAT and FNYEAQ (reference sequence). The CDR3 protein is CASSNGLTGSEQYF. The CDR3 region has the DNA TGTGCTAGCAGCAACGGACTAACGGGAAGCGAGCAGTACTTC. Together with reference TRBV7-7 and TRBJ2-7, the CDR3 gives the full variable domain: GAGVSQSPRYKVTKRGQDVTLRCDPISSHATLYWYQQALGQGPEFLTYFNYEAQPDKSGLPSDRFSAERPEGSISTLTIQRTEQRDSAMYRCASSNGLTGSEQYFGPGTRLTVT.

This clonotype has a handful of counts. The J gene is TRBJ2-7, the V gene TRBV27; D uncertain. There are 13 residues in the CDR3. Germline V CDR1 and CDR2: MNHEY, SMNVEV (reference sequence). V lost 0 bases to trimming and J lost 3 bases, with 6 bases between them. In DNA, the CDR3 is TGTGCCAGCAGTTTATCGGCCTTCTACGAGCAGTACTTC. This gives the protein CASSLSAFYEQYF.

The V gene is TRBV7-3, the J gene TRBJ2-2; 11 bases align to TRBD1. Germline assignment: CDR1 SGHTA and CDR2 FQGTGA. Trimming removed 2 bases from V and 3 bases from J; junction bases left unmatched: 2. The CDR3 sequence is 16 residues long. The CDR3 is CASSLAGQGDTGELFF. For the CDR3, the DNA is TGTGCCAGCAGCTTAGCGGGACAGGGGGACACCGGGGAGCTGTTTTTT. The full variable domain, its missing parts supplied by reference TRBV7-3 and TRBJ2-2, is GAGVSQTPSNKVTEKGKYVELRCDPISGHTALYWYRQSLGQGPEFLIYFQGTGAADDSGLPNDRFFAVRPEGSVSTLKIQRTERGDSAVYLCASSLAGQGDTGELFFGEGSRLTVL.

This clonotype was seen a single time. A much larger clone lies one base from this, so it may be a read error. This chain links TRBV20-1 with TRBJ2-7; D is ambiguous. The assigned J gene may be wrong: the sequence end matches TRBJ2-1 better. The CDR3 spans 13 residues. CDR1 and CDR2 from the germline V gene are DFQATT and SNEGSKA (reference sequence). The CDR3 bases are TGCAGTGCGTCCCAGGCGGTGCCCTACGAGCAGTTCTTC. It yields the protein CSASQAVPYEQFF.

This clonotype was detected only a few times. The chain has TRBV2 and TRBJ1-4, with 8 positions matching TRBD1. Trimming took 2 bases from V and 3 from J; bases not matched to a gene: 2. Per germline, CDR1 SNHLY and CDR2 FYNNEI. This CDR3 spans 15 amino acids. The chain's CDR3 is CASSEQGAANEKLFF. CDR3 bases: TGTGCCAGCAGTGAACAGGGGGCGGCTAATGAAAAACTGTTTTTT.

There are a few counts of this clonotype. The rearrangement links TRBV5-1 to TRBJ2-2, with unresolved D. Germline values: CDR1 SGHRS, CDR2 YFSETQ. V gave up 5 bases and J gave up 6 bases, with 14 bases separating them. The CDR3 contains 14 residues. The CDR3 DNA follows: TGCGCCAGCAGGGTCAGTCCCTCGGCCGGGGAGCTGTTTTTT. Translated: CASRVSPSAGELFF.

This clonotype came up many times. The J gene is TRBJ1-4, the V gene TRBV12-3 or TRBV12-4; 9 nucleotides align to TRBD1. The CDR3 sequence is 14 residues long. V was pared by 6 bases and J by 3 bases, with 2 bases of the junction left unmatched. This CDR3 is CASSRTGANEKLFF. The CDR3 DNA reads TGTGCCAGCAGCCGGACAGGGGCTAATGAAAAACTGTTTTTT.

The J gene is TRBJ2-1, the V gene TRBV20-1; D unresolved. Trimming removed 0 bases from V and 10 bases from J, with 4 bases in between. Germline V CDR1 and CDR2: DFQATT, SNEGSKA (reference sequence). The CDR3 is 10 amino acids. The CDR3 nucleotides read TGCAGTGCTAGAGATGGGGAGCAGTTCTTC. Protein: CSARDGEQFF.

Many counts were recorded for this clonotype. V and J are TRBV5-1 and TRBJ1-1; perhaps TRBD1 as D (5 bases). V was clipped by 0 bases and J by 7 bases, with 10 bases between them. Germline CDR1 reads SGHRS; CDR2 reads YFSETQ. This CDR3 has 13 amino acids. The CDR3 loop is CASSLGATVEAFF. The CDR3, as DNA: TGCGCCAGCAGCTTGGGAGCGACAGTTGAAGCTTTCTTT.

This clonotype was seen many times. The chain recombines TRBV7-2 with TRBJ2-7; D call uncertain. The V gene lost 5 bases and the J gene lost 6 bases, with 17 bases spanning the gap. CDR3 length equals 14 residues. CDR1 and CDR2 from the germline V gene are SGHTA and FQGNSA. CDR3 in DNA: TGTGCCAGCAGCCCTGCGTCTGCTAGGCCCGAGCAGTACTTC. Protein product: CASSPASARPEQYF.

The genes are TRBV30 and TRBJ2-5, with D maybe TRBD2 (5 bases). The germline V gene encodes CDR1 GTSNPN and CDR2 SVGIG (reference sequence). The CDR3 totals 15 residues. V was clipped by 4 bases and J by 7 bases, with 22 bases between them. The CDR3 here is CAWTPGLSGFGTQYF. CDR3 in DNA: TGTGCCTGGACCCCCGGACTCTCCGGTTTTGGGACCCAGTACTTC.

This clonotype came up many times. Its ends do not fully match the called genes, so a read error is possible. V gene TRBV7-3 combines with J gene TRBJ2-2, with 7 bases identical to TRBD2. CDR3 length equals 16 residues. Germline V CDR1 and CDR2: SGHTA, FQGTGA. In DNA, the CDR3 is TGTGCCAGCAGCGTAACGGGAGGCGCGAACACCGGGGAGCTGTTTTTT. It translates to CASSVTGGANTGELFF.

CDR3 bases: TGTGCCAGTAGTATTGGTGTGGGTCGTATTAATGAGCAGTTCTTC. Translated, it gives CASSIGVGRINEQFF. V is TRBV19 and J is TRBJ2-1; the D is unclear. V lost 3 bases and J 7 bases, leaving 16 bases between the germline ends. Germline CDR1 and CDR2: LNHDA and SQIVND (reference sequence). This CDR3 is 15 amino acids long. The full variable domain, with the rest looked up from reference TRBV19 and TRBJ2-1, is DGGITQSPKYLFRKEGQNVTLSCEQNLNHDAMYWYRQDPGQGLRLIYYSQIVNDFQKGDIAEGYSVSREKKESFPLTVTSAQKNPTAFYLCASSIGVGRINEQFFGPGTRLTVL.